Listed below are T cell receptor beta chains from one sample, sequenced in a study of type 1 and type 2 diabetes patients. TCRdb reprocessed the multiplex PCR reads with MiXCR, giving one entry per CDR3 protein. This table holds 270,000 or so distinct CDR3 sequences, around 47% found once. Sequencing was done on a sample of peripheral blood mononuclear cells (PBMCs). The receptors derive from a man between 18 and 35 years old with type 2 diabetes. Both conserved end residues are trimmed from each CDR3.

j_call v_call cdr3_aa
TRBJ1-6 TRBV2 ASATGDNSPLH
TRBJ2-5 TRBV19 ASSIGELAAQETQY
TRBJ1-5 TRBV19 ASSPQGNQPQH
TRBJ2-3 TRBV6-6 ASSLTRGLAGTDTQY
TRBJ1-6 TRBV28 ASSWGSSYNSPLH
TRBJ1-5 TRBV6-1 ASSLRDGDQPQH
TRBJ2-3 TRBV2 ASTPASGYTDTQY
TRBJ1-5 TRBV7-8 ASSSFERYSNQPQH
TRBJ2-1 TRBV7-9 ATGLGFEQF
TRBJ1-2 TRBV14 ASSQDGFRTVGYA
TRBJ1-1 TRBV10-3 AISERGDGTEAF
TRBJ2-1 TRBV19 ASSMTAGQLTYNEQF
TRBJ2-3 TRBV2 ASTGGFTDTQY
TRBJ2-7 TRBV15 ATSRDYQGNEQY
TRBJ1-1 TRBV2 ASTVGQGVSTEAF